Shown below are 7 T cell receptor beta chains from a single sample sequenced in a study of blood T cells in healthy people across ages. A second roughly 6 to 12 cycle PCR used barcoded and J-beta primers. TCRdb processed the 5' RACE reads anew with MiXCR; each CDR3 protein has one entry. Here the sample spans roughly 800,000 distinct CDR3 sequences, nearly 60% being singletons. The material sequenced was blood. The receptors originated from a man aged 25-40 years in good health.

The V call is TRBV20-1, the J call TRBJ2-4; TRBD2 matches 8 bases. The DNA end lines up better with TRBJ2-5; the J call may be wrong. Germline-derived CDR1 and CDR2 are DFQATT and SNEGSKA (reference sequence). The CDR3 covers 15 residues. CDR3 DNA: TGCAGTGCCATGTCGCCGGGACTAGGAGTAGAGACCCAGTACTTC. Translating gives CSAMSPGLGVETQYF.

V gene TRBV7-2 combines with J gene TRBJ2-5, with unresolved D. Germline-derived CDR1 and CDR2 are SGHTA and FQGNSA. The CDR3 loop spans 13 amino acids. Trimming pared 0 bases from V and 5 bases from J, leaving 7 bases between. CDR3 sequence reads: CASSLASFETQYF. In DNA, the CDR3 is TGTGCCAGCAGCTTAGCGTCGTTCGAGACCCAGTACTTC.

With regard to this clonotype: One base away lies a much larger clone, so this may be a sequencing read error. The chain employs TRBV12-3 or TRBV12-4 and TRBJ2-1; maybe TRBD2 (6 bases). The CDR3 runs 15 residues. The CDR3 DNA sequence: TGTGCCAACAGTTTACAGCTAGCGACCTACAATGAGCAGTTCTTC. It specifies CANSLQLATYNEQFF.

The J gene is TRBJ2-7, the V gene TRBV4-2; TRBD1 agrees at 9 bases. The germline V gene encodes CDR1 LGHNA and CDR2 YNFKEQ. This CDR3 has 16 amino acids. The J segment lost 3 bases and the V segment lost 3 bases, leaving 9 bases of the junction unmatched. The CDR3 here is CASSQGPGQGLYEQYF. In DNA, the CDR3 is TGTGCCAGCAGCCAGGGTCCGGGACAGGGCCTCTACGAGCAGTACTTC.

The gene calls are TRBV27 and TRBJ1-2, with D uncertain. Germline V gives CDR1 MNHEY, CDR2 SMNVEV (reference sequence). V was trimmed by 8 bases and J by 2 bases, leaving 9 bases between them. The length of the CDR3 is 12 residues. The CDR3 loop is CASWEANYGYTF. CDR3 DNA: TGTGCCAGCTGGGAGGCGAACTATGGCTACACCTTC.

The gene calls are TRBV11-1 and TRBJ2-4; D unresolved. The V end lost 3 bases, the J end lost 2 bases, and 5 bases lay between the germline ends. The CDR3 length is 13 residues. Germline CDR1 and CDR2: SGHAT and FQDESV (reference sequence). DNA for the CDR3: TGTGCCAGCAGCTTGCCTCCCAAAAACATTCAGTACTTC. Amino acid sequence: CASSLPPKNIQYF. Complete variable domain (other parts from reference TRBV11-1 and TRBJ2-4): EAEVAQSPRYKITEKSQAVAFWCDPISGHATLYWYRQILGQGPELLVQFQDESVVDDSQLPKDRFSAERLKGVDSTLKIQPAELGDSAMYLCASSLPPKNIQYFGAGTRLSVL.

This clonotype was observed a few times. The gene calls are TRBV20-1 and TRBJ2-7, with TRBD2 identical over 7 bases. The CDR3 is 13 amino acids. J lost 3 bases, V lost 2 bases, and 4 bases had no gene match. The germline CDR1 and CDR2 sequences are DFQATT and SNEGSKA (reference sequence). Here the CDR3 reads CSARTSEFYEQYF. The CDR3 DNA sequence: TGCAGTGCTAGAACTAGCGAGTTCTACGAGCAGTACTTC.